Below, 30 T cell receptor beta chains from the same sample are listed, as sequenced in a study of Ad26.COV2.S vaccination and SARS-CoV-2 variants (dated by TCRdb to about 2021). The library was prepared using the immunoSEQ multiplex PCR assay. What TCRdb holds here is the immuneACCESS table cut down to in-frame rearrangements. Part of the clones is not present; checked against another copy, under half of the missing clones reflect an unresolved V gene, and the others are unexplained. The sample contains roughly 300,000 clones, roughly 90% of them found a single time. The ten most abundant clones make up 6.4% of the sample. The sample's treatment or condition label is to be understood as: some 19 received Ad26.COV2.S at low or high dose, single or two shots; several received placebo; per-sample allocation not given. For vaccine and placebo recipients, repertoires were sequenced using samples collected on day 63 after the first injection.

Material: peripheral blood, obtained in a trial of Ad26.COV2.S vaccine versus placebo. Receptor source: a person between 18 and 60 years old who received the Ad26.COV2.S COVID-19 vaccine or a placebo.

J is TRBJ2-5 and V is TRBV5-1; 9 bases line up with TRBD1. Germline lookup yields CDR1 SGHRS and CDR2 YFSETQ. V was clipped by 4 bases and J by 4 bases; unmatched bases: 5. CDR3 length equals 14 residues. For the CDR3, the DNA is TGCGCCAGCAGCGTCGGGACAGGGAGAGAGACCCAGTACTTC. Translated, it gives CASSVGTGRETQYF.

This clone was recorded only once. This rearrangement joins TRBV5-1 to TRBJ2-1; D is possibly TRBD1 (6 bases). The CDR3 contains 16 residues. V lost 3 bases and J lost 0, with 13 bases in between. Germline V gene sequence: CDR1 SGHRS, CDR2 YFSETQ. The CDR3 DNA sequence: TGCGCCAGCAGCTCACCGAGGGGGAGCTCCTACAATGAGCAGTTCTTC. It specifies CASSSPRGSSYNEQFF.

The chain recombines TRBV6-5 with TRBJ1-5; D unclear. This CDR3 has 14 amino acids. Germline V lookup: CDR1 MNHEY, CDR2 SVGAGI. The V end lost 4 bases, the J end lost 1 base, and 8 bases lay between the germline ends. The CDR3 loop reads CASSLGGSNQPQHF. CDR3 coding DNA: TGTGCCAGCAGTTTGGGCGGAAGCAATCAGCCCCAGCATTTT.

This chain uses TRBV29-1 with TRBJ1-5; 7 bases are a match to TRBD1. CDR3 length: 18 residues. The germline V gene encodes CDR1 SQVTM and CDR2 ANQGSEA. The ends lost 7 bases at V and 7 bases at J; junction bases unmatched: 25. The DNA of the CDR3 is TGCAGCGCTGACATTACGGACAGGAGTTCCCCGGGGGAACAGCCCCAGCATTTT. It specifies CSADITDRSSPGEQPQHF.

The chain employs TRBV28 and TRBJ1-1, with D perhaps matching TRBD1 (6 bases). The CDR3 consists of 14 residues. Germline CDR1 is MDHEN and CDR2 is SYDVKM. With 7 bases removed from V and 5 bases from J, the gap between germline ends came to 17 bases. The CDR3 sequence: CASNPPGGPTEAFF. For the CDR3, the DNA is TGTGCCAGCAACCCACCTGGGGGGCCTACTGAAGCTTTCTTT.

The V call is TRBV15, the J call TRBJ1-5; D possibly corresponds to TRBD1 (5 bases). From germline, CDR1 is LNHNV and CDR2 YYDKDF (reference sequence). The CDR3 is 15 amino acids. V lost 0 bases to trimming and J lost 5 bases, with 11 bases between them. The CDR3 nucleotides read TGTGCCACCAGCAGAGACCCAGGGACTGATCAGCCCCAGCATTTT. It encodes CATSRDPGTDQPQHF.

This chain links TRBV6-5 with TRBJ1-5; TRBD1 aligns across 7 bases. CDR1 and CDR2 (germline): MNHEY, SVGAGI. The CDR3 runs to 13 residues. V shed 7 bases and J 5 bases; nucleotides not matched to a gene: 5. CDR3 DNA sequence: TGTGCCAGCAACAGGGGCCGGGATCAGCCCCAGCATTTT. Protein: CASNRGRDQPQHF.

The rearrangement links TRBV18 to TRBJ2-5; 7 bases match TRBD1. J was trimmed by 0 bases and V by 2 bases; bases with no gene match: 0. The CDR3 spans 14 residues. The germline V gene encodes CDR1 KGHSH and CDR2 LQKENI. CDR3 sequence: CASSPGTDQETQYF. The DNA for the CDR3 is TGTGCCAGCTCACCAGGGACAGACCAAGAGACCCAGTACTTC.

This clone was counted only a few times. This chain uses TRBV5-4 with TRBJ2-2; TRBD2 might be the D (5 bases). Deletions cut 4 bases from V and 0 bases from J, with 10 bases between. The germline gives CDR1 SGHNT, CDR2 YYREEE (reference sequence). The CDR3 has 15 amino acids. CDR3 nucleotides: TGTGCCAGCAGCCGCCGAGCGGCGAACACCGGGGAGCTGTTTTTT. Amino acid sequence: CASSRRAANTGELFF.

CDR3 in DNA: TGCGCCAGCAGCTTCCGCTCAGGGGGTGGCTACGAGCAGTACTTC. Protein sequence: CASSFRSGGGYEQYF. This chain connects TRBV5-1 to TRBJ2-7; 7 nucleotides align to TRBD1. The length of the CDR3 is 15 residues. V trimming: 2 bases; J trimming: 3 bases; junction bases outside the gene matches: 8. CDR1 is SGHRS, CDR2 YFSETQ, per germline. Together with reference TRBV5-1 and TRBJ2-7, the CDR3 gives the full variable domain: KAGVTQTPRYLIKTRGQQVTLSCSPISGHRSVSWYQQTPGQGLQFLFEYFSETQRNKGNFPGRFSGRQFSNSRSEMNVSTLELGDSALYLCASSFRSGGGYEQYFGPGTRLTVT.

In regard to this clone: A read error may account for a junction end that differs from germline. The V call is TRBV5-1, the J call TRBJ1-6; 7 nucleotides match TRBD1. This CDR3 spans 14 amino acids. Germline CDR1 and CDR2: SGHRS and YFSETQ. The CDR3 coding sequence is TGCGCCACCAGCCGGGACAGCAATAATTCACCCCTCCACTTT. It is translated as CATSRDSNNSPLHF.

The V call is TRBV6-2 or TRBV6-3, the J call TRBJ1-5; a possible D gene is TRBD1 (5 bases). The CDR3 runs 16 residues. Germline V gene data show CDR1 as MNHEY and CDR2 as SVGEGT. Trimming left V 0 bases short and J 3 bases short, with 12 bases between. This CDR3 is CASSYSSGVFNQPQHF. The CDR3 nucleotides are TGTGCCAGCAGTTACTCATCGGGGGTCTTCAATCAGCCCCAGCATTTT.

This clone is a singleton in its sample. The rearrangement joins TRBV7-8 to TRBJ2-1; TRBD2 agrees at 9 bases. CDR1 is SGHVS, CDR2 FQNEAQ, per germline. The ends lost 3 bases at V and 3 bases at J; junction bases unmatched: 3. The CDR3 has 15 residues. CDR3: CASSFSAGGYNEQFF. The CDR3 nucleotides are TGTGCCAGCAGCTTTTCAGCGGGAGGCTACAATGAGCAGTTCTTC.

The J gene is TRBJ2-3, the V gene TRBV6-4; no reliable D call. CDR1 is MRHNA, CDR2 SNTAGT, per germline. This CDR3 comprises 12 residues. V was trimmed by 4 bases and J by 8 bases, leaving 10 bases between them. CDR3 nucleotide sequence: TGTGCCAGCAGTGTTCATGGCGGTACGCAGTATTTT. Amino acid sequence: CASSVHGGTQYF.

This chain uses TRBV5-4 with TRBJ2-7, with D unclear. This CDR3 spans 13 amino acids. Looked up from germline, CDR1 is SGHNT and CDR2 is YYREEE (reference sequence). V lost 1 base to trimming and J lost 1 base, with 6 bases between them. CDR3 residues: CASSLQGSYEQYF. CDR3 DNA: TGTGCCAGCAGCTTGCAAGGGTCCTACGAGCAGTACTTC. Full variable domain (outside the CDR3, taken from reference TRBV5-4 and TRBJ2-7): ETGVTQSPTHLIKTRGQQVTLRCSSQSGHNTVSWYQQALGQGPQFIFQYYREEENGRGNFPPRFSGLQFPNYSSELNVNALELDDSALYLCASSLQGSYEQYFGPGTRLTVT.

This chain links TRBV5-1 with TRBJ2-5; D assignment may be TRBD1 or TRBD2 (6 bases each). The CDR3 extends over 15 amino acids. Germline V gene sequence: CDR1 SGHRS, CDR2 YFSETQ. Trimming removed 0 bases at V and 4 bases at J, with 13 bases between. The CDR3 protein is CASSLAGGALETQYF. The CDR3 bases are TGCGCCAGCAGCTTGGCCGGGGGCGCGTTAGAGACCCAGTACTTC.

The rearrangement joins TRBV4-1 to TRBJ1-2, with D possibly TRBD1 on 6 matching bases. The CDR3 loop spans 15 amino acids. CDR1 is MGHRA, CDR2 YSYEKL, per germline. The V end lost 0 bases, the J end lost 6 bases, and 14 bases lay between the germline ends. The CDR3 loop is CASSQDPGARNGYTF. The CDR3 bases are TGCGCCAGCAGCCAAGATCCGGGGGCGCGTAATGGCTACACCTTC.

This chain connects TRBV19 to TRBJ2-6; 10 positions match TRBD1. CDR3 length: 18 amino acids. Trimming removed 3 bases from V and 4 bases from J; junction bases left unmatched: 9. Germline CDR1 reads LNHDA; CDR2 reads SQIVND (reference sequence). CDR3 nucleotides: TGTGCCAGTAGTATCCGGACAGGGGGAAGGGCGGGGGCCAACGTCCTGACTTTC. This codes for CASSIRTGGRAGANVLTF. Together with reference TRBV19 and TRBJ2-6, the CDR3 gives the full variable domain: DGGITQSPKYLFRKEGQNVTLSCEQNLNHDAMYWYRQDPGQGLRLIYYSQIVNDFQKGDIAEGYSVSREKKESFPLTVTSAQKNPTAFYLCASSIRTGGRAGANVLTFGAGSRLTVL.

V gene TRBV6-5 combines with J gene TRBJ1-5; a possible D gene is TRBD1 (6 bases). From germline, CDR1 is MNHEY and CDR2 SVGAGI. The V end was cut by 6 bases, the J end by 7 bases, with 19 bases between. The CDR3 loop spans 15 amino acids. The CDR3: CASRHQNRARQPQHF. The CDR3 DNA reads TGTGCCAGCAGACACCAAAACAGGGCTCGGCAGCCCCAGCATTTT.

The gene calls are TRBV11-2 and TRBJ2-1; tentatively, D is TRBD2 (6 bases). Germline CDR1 and CDR2: SGHAT and FQNNGV. The CDR3 contains 13 residues. Trimming took 5 bases from V and 5 from J, leaving 10 bases between them. As DNA, the CDR3 is TGTGCCAGCAGCCCCGGACTAAACAATGAGCAGTTCTTC. Protein: CASSPGLNNEQFF. The complete variable domain, with remaining parts taken from reference TRBV11-2 and TRBJ2-1, reads EAGVAQSPRYKIIEKRQSVAFWCNPISGHATLYWYQQILGQGPKLLIQFQNNGVVDDSQLPKDRFSAERLKGVDSTLKIQPAKLEDSAVYLCASSPGLNNEQFFGPGTRLTVL.

This chain connects TRBV30 to TRBJ1-4, with 8 positions matching TRBD1. CDR1 GTSNPN and CDR2 SVGIG come from the germline V gene (reference sequence). With 4 bases clipped from V and 6 bases from J, the junction kept 7 bases outside the gene matches. The CDR3 runs 14 residues. CDR3 region: CAWMDRANDEKLFF. The CDR3 DNA reads TGTGCCTGGATGGACAGGGCGAATGATGAAAAACTGTTTTTT.

The chain is built from TRBV28 and TRBJ2-4; TRBD1 is a possible D gene (5 bases). Germline V CDR1 and CDR2: MDHEN, SYDVKM. CDR3 length equals 15 residues. Trimming left V 5 bases short and J 0 bases short, with 11 bases between. This chain's CDR3 is CASSRRDLAKNIQYF. CDR3 DNA: TGTGCCAGCAGTCGCAGGGATCTAGCCAAAAACATTCAGTACTTC.

The chain employs TRBV3-1 (or the pseudogene TRBV3-2) and TRBJ1-1, with TRBD1 identical over 9 bases. V lost 1 base to trimming and J lost 3 bases; unmatched junction nucleotides: 6. The CDR3 extends over 16 amino acids. In germline, CDR1 is LGHDT, CDR2 YNNKEL (reference sequence). Here the CDR3 DNA reads TGTGCCAGCAGCCAAGGGTCGGGACAGGGTCACACTGAAGCTTTCTTT. It encodes CASSQGSGQGHTEAFF.

The chain links TRBV27 to TRBJ2-5; a possible D gene is TRBD1 (6 bases). CDR3 length: 14 amino acids. The ends were cut back, 6 bases at V and 3 bases at J, with 14 bases in the middle. Germline CDR1 MNHEY, CDR2 SMNVEV (reference sequence). Here the CDR3 DNA reads TGTGCCAGCAGGACGGACGGACAGAAAGAGACCCAGTACTTC. As protein: CASRTDGQKETQYF.

Worth noting for this clone: At one end the junction does not follow the germline gene, possibly because of a read error. The rearrangement joins TRBV7-2 to TRBJ1-2; D gene uncertain. Germline loops: CDR1 SGHTA, CDR2 FQGNSA. This CDR3 has 15 residues. The CDR3 here is CASSLNSAAYYGYTF. The CDR3, as DNA: TGTGCCAGCAGCTTAAACTCGGCAGCTTACTATGGCTACACTTTC.

Remarks on this clone: This specimen includes other DNA sequences encoding the same CDR3. The CDR3 sequence: CASSVDGGNYGYTF. The CDR3 DNA reads TGTGCCAGCAGCGTAGATGGGGGCAACTATGGCTACACCTTC. V usage is TRBV9 and J usage is TRBJ1-2, with D possibly matching TRBD1 (6 bases). Germline assignment: CDR1 SGDLS and CDR2 YYNGEE. The CDR3 length is 14 residues. V shed 0 bases and J shed 2 bases, with 8 bases lying between them.

In its sample, this clone was seen a few times. The chain carries TRBV7-2 and TRBJ1-2, with D perhaps matching TRBD1 (5 bases). The germline gives CDR1 SGHTA, CDR2 FQGNSA. This CDR3 comprises 15 residues. Trimming left V 1 base short and J 4 bases short, with 13 bases between. CDR3: CASSLDPAGGYGYTF. CDR3 coding DNA: TGTGCCAGCAGCTTAGATCCGGCTGGGGGCTATGGCTACACCTTC.

Note on this clone: Other nucleotide sequences from this sample produce the same CDR3. This rearrangement joins TRBV29-1 to TRBJ2-7; TRBD1 matches 8 bases. V lost 4 bases, J lost 2 bases, and 4 bases stayed unmatched. The germline V gene has CDR1 SQVTM and CDR2 ANQGSEA. The CDR3 consists of 13 residues. For the CDR3, the DNA is TGCAGCGTTGGCTCGGACAGGGCCTACGAGCAGTACTTC. This encodes CSVGSDRAYEQYF.

Of note for this clone: Within the sample, other DNA sequences also encode this same CDR3. The chain recombines TRBV12-3 or TRBV12-4 with TRBJ1-4; weak D call: TRBD1 (5 bases). Trimming removed 6 bases from V and 7 bases from J, with 12 bases in between. This CDR3 is 13 amino acids long. CDR3 DNA sequence: TGTGCCAGCAGCCGGAGGGGAGGTGAAAAACTGTTTTTT. Its protein product is CASSRRGGEKLFF.

This sequence joins TRBV7-2 and TRBJ1-5; no definite D call. This CDR3 spans 12 amino acids. The germline V gene encodes CDR1 SGHTA and CDR2 FQGNSA. V lost 5 bases and J lost 4, with 6 bases in between. The CDR3 DNA is TGTGCCAGCAGCGTCGATAATCAGCCCCAGCATTTT. Encoded protein: CASSVDNQPQHF.